A single sample is the source of the 12 T cell receptor beta chains below, sequenced in a study of blood T cell repertoires in COVID-19 (dated by TCRdb to 2019 to 2021). Library prep was done by the immunoSEQ multiplex PCR assay. TCRdb re-hosts the immuneACCESS table, in-frame sequences only. Its copies lack some clones; in the studies checked, an unresolved V gene accounts for under half of them, and the cause for the rest is not known. The sample records about 60,000 clones, approximately 90% of which are singletons. The ten most abundant clones make up around 10% of the sample. The source material was peripheral blood. These receptors all come from a human donor with acute or convalescent COVID-19. The donor label of this sample is uncertain.

Notes on this clone: At one end, the junction sequence differs from germline, possibly due to a read error. In DNA form, the CDR3 reads TGTGCCAGCAGCCCCCGGACTAGCTCCCACGAGCAGTACTTC. This translates into CASSPRTSSHEQYF. The chain recombines TRBV7-2 with TRBJ2-7, with 8 positions matching TRBD2. Germline V gene sequence: CDR1 SGHTA, CDR2 FQGNSA. The CDR3 has 14 residues. The full variable domain, in which reference TRBV7-2 and TRBJ2-7 provide the parts outside the CDR3, is GAGVSQSPSNKVTEKGKDVELRCDPISGHTALYWYRQSLGQGLEFLIYFQGNSAPDKSGLPSDRFSAERTGGSVSTLTIQRTQQEDSAVYLCASSPRTSSHEQYFGPGTRLTVT.

The chain employs TRBV19 and TRBJ2-7; a weak D match, TRBD2 (5 bases). The CDR3 contains 15 residues. Germline CDR1 is LNHDA and CDR2 is SQIVND (reference sequence). Trimming took 3 bases from V and 2 from J, leaving 14 bases between them. The CDR3 spells CASSIRSGPTYEQYF. The CDR3 DNA reads as TGTGCCAGTAGTATTCGGAGCGGACCTACCTACGAGCAGTACTTC.

The chain combines TRBV4-1 with TRBJ2-2; D perhaps matches TRBD2 (5 bases). V was shortened by 1 base and J by 2 bases, with 17 bases between the two germline ends. The CDR3 extends over 18 amino acids. Per germline, CDR1 MGHRA and CDR2 YSYEKL. This CDR3 is CASSQVPLLRGNTGELFF. The CDR3 DNA is TGCGCCAGCAGCCAAGTTCCCTTGTTACGGGGAAACACCGGGGAGCTGTTTTTT.

The V and J genes are TRBV28 and TRBJ1-5, with D unclear. This CDR3 has 12 residues. The V and J ends lost 9 bases and 2 bases respectively, with 8 bases between them. Germline CDR1 and CDR2: MDHEN and SYDVKM. CDR3 sequence reads: CASGRGNQPQHF. CDR3 nucleotide sequence: TGTGCCAGTGGGCGGGGCAATCAGCCCCAGCATTTT.

CDR3 protein: CASSTEGQGGNEQFF. The CDR3 DNA sequence: TGCGCCAGCAGCACGGAAGGACAGGGCGGCAATGAGCAGTTCTTC. V usage is TRBV5-1 and J usage is TRBJ2-1; 8 positions agree with TRBD1. Germline loops: CDR1 SGHRS, CDR2 YFSETQ. V was clipped by 4 bases and J by 6 bases; unmatched bases: 9. This CDR3 spans 15 amino acids.

The chain has TRBV2 and TRBJ1-1; 8 positions match TRBD1. CDR1 SNHLY and CDR2 FYNNEI come from the germline V gene. This CDR3 spans 13 amino acids. V shed 1 base, J shed 8 bases, and the junction held 3 bases outside the gene matches. The CDR3 DNA reads TGTGCCAGCAGTGAAGGGACAGGGACAGAAGCTTTCTTT. It translates to CASSEGTGTEAFF. Using reference TRBV2 and TRBJ1-1 for the parts outside the CDR3, the full variable domain is EPEVTQTPSHQVTQMGQEVILRCVPISNHLYFYWYRQILGQKVEFLVSFYNNEISEKSEIFDDQFSVERPDGSNFTLKIRSTKLEDSAMYFCASSEGTGTEAFFGQGTRLTVV.

This sequence joins TRBV6-5 and TRBJ1-1; 9 bases are shared with TRBD1. The CDR3 is 15 residues long. In germline, CDR1 is MNHEY, CDR2 SVGAGI. With V trimmed by 7 bases and J by 2 bases, 8 bases remained unmatched. This CDR3 reads CASTWTGALNTEAFF. CDR3 sequence (DNA): TGTGCCAGCACCTGGACAGGGGCCCTCAACACTGAAGCTTTCTTT.

V and J are TRBV5-1 and TRBJ2-7; D may be TRBD1 (5 bases). The CDR3 is made up of 13 amino acids. V was shortened by 5 bases and J by 4 bases, with 13 bases between the two germline ends. Germline V gene lookup returns CDR1 SGHRS and CDR2 YFSETQ. The CDR3 loop is CASSNQGEYEQYF. For the CDR3, the DNA is TGCGCCAGCAGTAATCAGGGCGAATACGAGCAGTACTTC.

CDR3 DNA: TGTGCCAGTAGACGAGGACAGCGTAACTATGGCTACACCTTC. This codes for CASRRGQRNYGYTF. The chain joins TRBV19 to TRBJ1-2; D is perhaps TRBD1 (6 bases). V was shortened by 6 bases and J by 1 base, with 12 bases between the two germline ends. The CDR3 covers 14 residues. CDR1 is LNHDA and CDR2 is SQIVND in the germline V gene (reference sequence).

The V and J genes are TRBV9 and TRBJ1-1, with D perhaps matching TRBD1 (5 bases). Germline V CDR1 and CDR2: SGDLS, YYNGEE. V lost 4 bases to trimming and J lost 4 bases, with 17 bases between them. CDR3 length: 15 residues. The CDR3 coding sequence is TGTGCCAGCAGCCCTAGACTCGGAAGGGGCACTGAAGCTTTCTTT. Translation gives CASSPRLGRGTEAFF.

This clone was detected only once. The chain is built from TRBV28 and TRBJ1-2, with 7 nucleotides matching TRBD1. Germline CDR1 MDHEN, CDR2 SYDVKM. V shed 5 bases, J shed 6 bases, and the junction held 9 bases outside the gene matches. This CDR3 has 14 amino acids. For the CDR3, the DNA is TGTGCCAGCAGTCAGGGGGTGAGGCTAGATGGCTACACCTTC. This sequence encodes CASSQGVRLDGYTF.

The rearrangement links TRBV5-1 to TRBJ2-5; 7 bases match TRBD2. From germline, CDR1 is SGHRS and CDR2 YFSETQ. The V and J ends lost 6 bases and 2 bases, in that order; junction bases with no gene match: 10. The CDR3 spans 15 residues. The DNA of the CDR3 is TGCGCCAGCATCCCCAGTGGAGCGGGGCAAGAGACCCAGTACTTC. It translates to CASIPSGAGQETQYF.